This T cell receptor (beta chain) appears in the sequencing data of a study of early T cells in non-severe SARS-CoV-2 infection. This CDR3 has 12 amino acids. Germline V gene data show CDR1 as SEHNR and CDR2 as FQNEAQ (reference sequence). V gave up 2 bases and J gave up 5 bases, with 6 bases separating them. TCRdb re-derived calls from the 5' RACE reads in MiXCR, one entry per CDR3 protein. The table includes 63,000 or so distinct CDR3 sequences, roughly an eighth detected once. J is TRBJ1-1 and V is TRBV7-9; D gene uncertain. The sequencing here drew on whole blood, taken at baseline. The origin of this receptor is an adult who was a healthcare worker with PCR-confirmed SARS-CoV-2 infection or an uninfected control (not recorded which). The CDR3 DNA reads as TGTGCCAGCAGCTTAAGTCTTACTGAAGCTTTCTTT. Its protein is CASSLSLTEAFF. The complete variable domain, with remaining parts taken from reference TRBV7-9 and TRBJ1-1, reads DTGVSQNPRHKITKRGQNVTFRCDPISEHNRLYWYRQTLGQGPEFLTYFQNEAQLEKSRLLSDRFSAERPKGSFSTLEIQRTEQGDSAMYLCASSLSLTEAFFGQGTRLTVV.